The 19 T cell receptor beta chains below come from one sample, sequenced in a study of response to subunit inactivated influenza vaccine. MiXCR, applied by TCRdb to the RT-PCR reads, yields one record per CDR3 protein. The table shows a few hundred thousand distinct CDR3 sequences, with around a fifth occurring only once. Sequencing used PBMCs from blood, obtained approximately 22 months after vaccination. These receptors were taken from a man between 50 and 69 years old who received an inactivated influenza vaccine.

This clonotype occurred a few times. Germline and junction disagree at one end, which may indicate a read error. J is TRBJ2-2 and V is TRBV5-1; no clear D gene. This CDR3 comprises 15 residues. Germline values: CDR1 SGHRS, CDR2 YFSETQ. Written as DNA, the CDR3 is TGCGCCAGCAGCTTGGGCCCTACTCAAACCGAGGAGCTGTTTTTT. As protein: CASSLGPTQTEELFF.

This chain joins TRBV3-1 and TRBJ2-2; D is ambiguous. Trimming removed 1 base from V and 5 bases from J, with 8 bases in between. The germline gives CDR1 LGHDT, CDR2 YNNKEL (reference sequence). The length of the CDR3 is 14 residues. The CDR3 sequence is CASSQVGTTGELFF. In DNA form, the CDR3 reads TGTGCCAGCAGCCAAGTAGGAACAACCGGGGAGCTGTTTTTT.

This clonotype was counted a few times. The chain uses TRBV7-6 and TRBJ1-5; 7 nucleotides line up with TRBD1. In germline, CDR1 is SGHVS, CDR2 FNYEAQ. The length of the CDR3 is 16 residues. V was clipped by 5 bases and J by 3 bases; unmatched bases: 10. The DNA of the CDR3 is TGTGCCAGCAGCCCAAAGGCCGGGACAGTCAATCAGCCCCAGCATTTT. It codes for CASSPKAGTVNQPQHF.

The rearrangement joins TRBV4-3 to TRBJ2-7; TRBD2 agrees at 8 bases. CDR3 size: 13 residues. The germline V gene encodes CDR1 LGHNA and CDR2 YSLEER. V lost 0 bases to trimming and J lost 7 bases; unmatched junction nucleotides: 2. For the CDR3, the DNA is TGCGCCAGCAGCCAAGAGCGACTAGCGGAGCAGTACTTC. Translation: CASSQERLAEQYF.

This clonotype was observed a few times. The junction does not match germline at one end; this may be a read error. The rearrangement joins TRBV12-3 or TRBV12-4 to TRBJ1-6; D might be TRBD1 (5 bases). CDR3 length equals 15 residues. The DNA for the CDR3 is TGTGCCAGCAATTTACGGGGGAAGGGCGATTCACCCCTCCACTTT. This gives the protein CASNLRGKGDSPLHF.

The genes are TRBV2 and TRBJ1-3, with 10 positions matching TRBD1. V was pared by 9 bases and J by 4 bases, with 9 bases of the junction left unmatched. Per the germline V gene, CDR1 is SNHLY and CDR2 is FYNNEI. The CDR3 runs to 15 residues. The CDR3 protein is CASTGQGTRGNTIYF. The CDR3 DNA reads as TGTGCCAGTACGGGACAGGGGACGAGAGGAAACACCATATATTTT.

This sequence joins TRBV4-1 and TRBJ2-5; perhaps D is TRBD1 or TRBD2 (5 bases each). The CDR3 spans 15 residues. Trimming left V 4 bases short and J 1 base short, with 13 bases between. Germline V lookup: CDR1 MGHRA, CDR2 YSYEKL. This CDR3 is CASSRLTGTQETQYF. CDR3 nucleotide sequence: TGCGCCAGCAGCCGCCTCACCGGGACCCAAGAGACCCAGTACTTC.

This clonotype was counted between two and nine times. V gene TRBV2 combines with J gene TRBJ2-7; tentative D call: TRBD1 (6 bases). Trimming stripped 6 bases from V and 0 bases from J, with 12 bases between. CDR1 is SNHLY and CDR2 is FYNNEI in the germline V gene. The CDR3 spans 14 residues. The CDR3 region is CASSGTPNSYEQYF. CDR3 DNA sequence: TGTGCCAGCAGCGGGACACCAAACTCCTACGAGCAGTACTTC.

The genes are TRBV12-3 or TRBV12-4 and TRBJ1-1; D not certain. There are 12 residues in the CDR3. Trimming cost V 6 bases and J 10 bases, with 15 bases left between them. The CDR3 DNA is TGTGCCAGCAGCCTAACGCGGACGTCAGCTTTCTTT. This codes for CASSLTRTSAFF.

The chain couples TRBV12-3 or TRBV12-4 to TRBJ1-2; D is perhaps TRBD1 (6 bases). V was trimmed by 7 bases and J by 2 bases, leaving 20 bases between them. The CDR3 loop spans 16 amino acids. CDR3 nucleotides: TGTGCCAGCACCGTGGGGTCTGACAGGCCAAACTATGGCTACACCTTC. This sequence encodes CASTVGSDRPNYGYTF.

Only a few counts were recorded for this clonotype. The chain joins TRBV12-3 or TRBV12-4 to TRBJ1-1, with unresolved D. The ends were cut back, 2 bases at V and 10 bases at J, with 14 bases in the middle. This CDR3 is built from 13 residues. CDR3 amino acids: CASSLNSYAGAFF. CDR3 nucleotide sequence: TGTGCCAGCAGTTTAAACAGCTATGCGGGAGCTTTCTTT.

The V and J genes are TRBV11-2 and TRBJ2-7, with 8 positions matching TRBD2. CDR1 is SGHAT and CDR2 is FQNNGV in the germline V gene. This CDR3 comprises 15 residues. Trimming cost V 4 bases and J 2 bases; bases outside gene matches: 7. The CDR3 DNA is TGTGCCAGCAGCTATATCAGCGGGAGCACCTACGAGCAGTACTTC. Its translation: CASSYISGSTYEQYF.

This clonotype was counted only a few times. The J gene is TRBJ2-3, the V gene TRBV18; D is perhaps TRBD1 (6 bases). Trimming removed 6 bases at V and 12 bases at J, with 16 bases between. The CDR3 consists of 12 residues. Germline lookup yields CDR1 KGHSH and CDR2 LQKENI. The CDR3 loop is CASSQDRSLQYF. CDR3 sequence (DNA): TGTGCCAGCTCCCAAGACAGGAGCCTCCAGTATTTT. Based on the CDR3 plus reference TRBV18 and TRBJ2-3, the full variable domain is NAGVMQNPRHLVRRRGQEARLRCSPMKGHSHVYWYRQLPEEGLKFMVYLQKENIIDESGMPKERFSAEFPKEGPSILRIQQVVRGDSAAYFCASSQDRSLQYFGPGTRLTVL.

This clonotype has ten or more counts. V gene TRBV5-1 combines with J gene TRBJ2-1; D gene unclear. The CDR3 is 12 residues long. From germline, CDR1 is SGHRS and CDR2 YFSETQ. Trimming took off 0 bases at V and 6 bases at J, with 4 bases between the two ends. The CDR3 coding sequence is TGCGCCAGCAGCTTGGAGGGCAATGAGCAGTTCTTC. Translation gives CASSLEGNEQFF.

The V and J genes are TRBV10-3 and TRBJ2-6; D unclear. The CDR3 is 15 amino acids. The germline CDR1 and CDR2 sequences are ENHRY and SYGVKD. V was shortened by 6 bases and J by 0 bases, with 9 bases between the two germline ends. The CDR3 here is CAISVDRSGANVLTF. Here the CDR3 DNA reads TGTGCCATCAGCGTGGACCGCTCTGGGGCCAACGTCCTGACTTTC.

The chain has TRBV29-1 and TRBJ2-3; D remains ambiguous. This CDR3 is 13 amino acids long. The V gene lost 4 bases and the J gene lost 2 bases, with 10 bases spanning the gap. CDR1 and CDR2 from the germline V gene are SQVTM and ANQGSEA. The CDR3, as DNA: TGCAGCGTTGTCGGTAGGGTCACAGATACGCAGTATTTT. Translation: CSVVGRVTDTQYF.

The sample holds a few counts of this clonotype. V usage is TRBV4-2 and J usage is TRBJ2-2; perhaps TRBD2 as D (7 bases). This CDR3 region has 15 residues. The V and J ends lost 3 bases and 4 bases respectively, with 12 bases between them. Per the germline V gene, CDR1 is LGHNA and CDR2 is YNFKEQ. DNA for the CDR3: TGTGCCAGCAGCCAGGGGGGGGCACGCACCGGGGAGCTGTTTTTT. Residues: CASSQGGARTGELFF.

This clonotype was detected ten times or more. CDR3 amino acids: CSARYRNSNQPQHF. CDR3 nucleotides: TGCAGTGCTAGATACAGAAATAGCAATCAGCCCCAGCATTTT. This sequence joins TRBV20-1 and TRBJ1-5; D remains ambiguous. The CDR3 is made up of 14 amino acids. The V gene lost 2 bases and the J gene lost 0 bases, with 8 bases spanning the gap. Germline values: CDR1 DFQATT, CDR2 SNEGSKA (reference sequence).

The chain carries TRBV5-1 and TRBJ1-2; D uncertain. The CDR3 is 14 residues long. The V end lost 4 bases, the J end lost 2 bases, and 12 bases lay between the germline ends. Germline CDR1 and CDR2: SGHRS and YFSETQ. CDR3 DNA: TGCGCCAGCAGCCCTAGGACGGACAACTATGGCTACACCTTC. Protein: CASSPRTDNYGYTF.